The T cell receptor beta chain under discussion was sequenced for a study of blood T cell repertoires in COVID-19. Study-wide context: The study drew acute and convalescent COVID-19 samples from the United States, Italy and Spain. From T cells, B-cell-depleted T cells, or PBMCs came the material, which was cDNA or gDNA.

Germline values: CDR1 LNHDA, CDR2 SQIVND (reference sequence). The CDR3 covers 16 residues. The J segment lost 1 base and the V segment lost 4 bases, leaving 6 bases of the junction unmatched. Original analysis: By means of reference gene primer amplification, nucleated cell counts were estimated. Sequencing used immunoSEQ multiplex PCR; TCRdb keeps in-frame clones, though not all of them. The V and J calls and clone size are taken from that table; D and trimming were inferred from the DNA. The table has approximately 250,000 clones, around 80% seen once; the top ten hold around 1.5%. Sequences were obtained from peripheral blood. This chain joins TRBV19 and TRBJ2-2, with 7 bases identical to TRBD2. This clonotype was sampled from a woman between 40 and 50 years old who had recovered from COVID-19. CDR3 coding DNA: TGTGCCAGTAGTAGTCCTAGCGGCGAGAACACCGGGGAGCTGTTTTTT. Translated, it gives CASSSPSGENTGELFF.